What follows are 16 T cell receptor beta chains derived from one specimen sequenced in a study of beta chain features in type 1 diabetes. General study findings and limits: Significant though moderate, a shortening of TCRB CDR3s appeared in all four CD4+ subsets of Type 1 diabetes patients.

Isolated RNA was reverse transcribed in full, so expressed TCRB transcripts were sequenced. Here immunoSEQ multiplex PCR was the method, and the copy in TCRdb shows in-frame clones only, minus some. The sample consists of around 250,000 clones, more than 13% of them appearing once. What these receptors recognize is not known. The specimen was naive CD4+ T cells from blood. Source of these receptors: a man under 40 with type 1 diabetes.

V is TRBV2 and J is TRBJ2-5, with TRBD2 identical over 14 bases. CDR3 length: 15 residues. Per germline, CDR1 SNHLY and CDR2 FYNNEI. V was pared by 8 bases and J by 5 bases, with 7 bases of the junction left unmatched. CDR3 sequence (DNA): TGTGCCAGCGAAATAAGGACTAGCGGGAGGGAGACCCAGTACTTC. Encoded protein: CASEIRTSGRETQYF. Supplemented by reference TRBV2 and TRBJ2-5, the full variable domain reads EPEVTQTPSHQVTQMGQEVILRCVPISNHLYFYWYRQILGQKVEFLVSFYNNEISEKSEIFDDQFSVERPDGSNFTLKIRSTKLEDSAMYFCASEIRTSGRETQYFGPGTRLLVL.

The rearrangement links TRBV5-1 to TRBJ2-5; perhaps TRBD1 as D (6 bases). Per the germline V gene, CDR1 is SGHRS and CDR2 is YFSETQ. V lost 0 bases and J lost 3, with 9 bases in between. The CDR3 is 14 amino acids. This CDR3 is CASSLGQEEETQYF. The CDR3, as DNA: TGCGCCAGCAGCTTGGGACAGGAGGAAGAGACCCAGTACTTC.

This clone was counted only a few times. The J gene is TRBJ1-2, the V gene TRBV4-3; D may be TRBD1 (5 bases). The CDR3 is made up of 12 amino acids. V lost 3 bases and J lost 6, with 8 bases in between. Germline V gene sequence: CDR1 LGHNA, CDR2 YSLEER. The CDR3 nucleotides read TGCGCCAGCAGCCATGACAGCAATGGCTACACCTTC. Its protein product is CASSHDSNGYTF.

V gene TRBV5-1 combines with J gene TRBJ2-2, with D uncertain. This CDR3 has 15 amino acids. V was trimmed by 0 bases and J by 3 bases, leaving 9 bases between them. From germline, CDR1 is SGHRS and CDR2 YFSETQ. The CDR3 sequence: CASSLGGTDTGELFF. CDR3 DNA sequence: TGCGCCAGCAGCTTGGGCGGTACTGACACCGGGGAGCTGTTTTTT.

This chain joins TRBV5-1 and TRBJ2-3, with 9 bases fitting TRBD2. With V trimmed by 4 bases and J by 2 bases, 5 bases remained unmatched. The germline V gene has CDR1 SGHRS and CDR2 YFSETQ. The CDR3 is 15 residues long. CDR3 in DNA: TGCGCCAGCAGCCCGACTAGCGGTTCCACAGATACGCAGTATTTT. Translated, it gives CASSPTSGSTDTQYF.

This clone was found a few times. CDR3 amino acids: CSVGNRVMNTEAFF. CDR3 in DNA: TGCAGCGTTGGCAACAGGGTTATGAACACTGAAGCTTTCTTT. This chain joins TRBV29-1 and TRBJ1-1, with a possible D match to TRBD1 (6 bases). V shed 4 bases and J shed 0 bases, with 12 bases lying between them. Germline V gives CDR1 SQVTM, CDR2 ANQGSEA. The CDR3 has 14 amino acids.

This clone occurred a few times. The chain has TRBV29-1 and TRBJ2-7; 7 nucleotides match TRBD1. Trimming cost V 6 bases and J 2 bases; bases outside gene matches: 7. In germline, CDR1 is SQVTM, CDR2 ANQGSEA. The CDR3 runs 13 residues. In DNA, the CDR3 is TGCAGCGTCGCAAAACAGGGGCCCTACGAGCAGTACTTC. This translates into CSVAKQGPYEQYF.

This clone was observed a handful of times. V and J are TRBV28 and TRBJ1-2, with D possibly TRBD1 on 6 matching bases. Trimming stripped 5 bases from V and 1 base from J, with 14 bases between. The CDR3 has 15 residues. The germline V gene has CDR1 MDHEN and CDR2 SYDVKM. The CDR3 sequence is CASSPAGGVNYGYTF. The CDR3 region has the DNA TGTGCCAGCAGTCCGGCGGGGGGCGTTAACTATGGCTACACCTTC.

This clone was seen a few times. The rearrangement uses TRBV19 and TRBJ2-5; 13 nucleotides align to TRBD2. Germline V gives CDR1 LNHDA, CDR2 SQIVND (reference sequence). The CDR3 loop spans 15 amino acids. V dropped 4 bases and J dropped 4; count of bases not matched to a gene: 3. In DNA, the CDR3 is TGTGCCAGTAGTAGGGGACTAGCGGGACCAGAGACCCAGTACTTC. Its translation is CASSRGLAGPETQYF.

This clone has a handful of counts. The V gene is TRBV27, the J gene TRBJ2-2; 9 bases agree with TRBD1. Germline trimming cut 7 bases from V and 6 bases from J; bases unmatched to any gene: 12. Germline lookup yields CDR1 MNHEY and CDR2 SMNVEV (reference sequence). The CDR3 loop spans 16 amino acids. CDR3 DNA: TGTGCCAGCACCCTAGCATGGGACAGGGTCCCCGGGGAGCTGTTTTTT. This gives the protein CASTLAWDRVPGELFF.

This clone was detected a few times. The genes are TRBV28 and TRBJ1-5; 8 bases line up with TRBD1. The CDR3 sequence is 14 residues long. Germline V gives CDR1 MDHEN, CDR2 SYDVKM. V was pared by 6 bases and J by 6 bases, with 7 bases of the junction left unmatched. CDR3 protein: CASRKTGGGQPQHF. The CDR3 DNA is TGTGCCAGCAGGAAAACAGGGGGGGGTCAGCCCCAGCATTTT. The variable domain in full, with the rest retrieved from reference TRBV28 and TRBJ1-5, is DVKVTQSSRYLVKRTGEKVFLECVQDMDHENMFWYRQDPGLGLRLIYFSYDVKMKEKGDIPEGYSVSREKKERFSLILESASTNQTSMYLCASRKTGGGQPQHFGDGTRLSIL.

The table lists this clone with a few counts. The V and J genes are TRBV6-6 and TRBJ2-7; D gene unclear. The CDR3 totals 11 residues. V lost 4 bases, J lost 5 bases, and 6 bases lay in between. Germline V gene sequence: CDR1 MNHNY, CDR2 SVGAGI (reference sequence). CDR3 residues: CASSSAHEQYF. For the CDR3, the DNA is TGTGCCAGCAGTTCAGCGCACGAGCAGTACTTC.

This clone was detected a few times. The genes are TRBV7-2 and TRBJ2-7; 8 nucleotides match TRBD1. Per the germline V gene, CDR1 is SGHTA and CDR2 is FQGNSA. V shed 2 bases, J shed 2 bases, and the junction held 5 bases outside the gene matches. CDR3 length equals 15 residues. This CDR3 reads CASSLRQGMPYEQYF. The CDR3 region has the DNA TGTGCCAGCAGCTTAAGACAGGGGATGCCCTACGAGCAGTACTTC.

This clone occurred a few times. CDR3 DNA sequence: TGTGCCAGCAGCCTACCGTGGGCGGAGACCCAGTACTTC. This translates into CASSLPWAETQYF. The J gene is TRBJ2-5, the V gene TRBV28; D is uncertain. Trimming pared 6 bases from V and 5 bases from J, leaving 13 bases between. CDR1 and CDR2 (germline): MDHEN, SYDVKM. The CDR3 spans 13 residues.

The chain is built from TRBV7-2 and TRBJ2-1, with 10 bases fitting TRBD2. The CDR3 is 18 amino acids. Germline-derived CDR1 and CDR2 are SGHTA and FQGNSA. V trimming: 5 bases; J trimming: 0 bases; junction bases outside the gene matches: 10. CDR3 in DNA: TGTGCCAGCAGCCCCGCTAGCGGGAGTCGGAGCTCCTACAATGAGCAGTTCTTC. Translated, it gives CASSPASGSRSSYNEQFF.

This clone was seen only a few times. The V call is TRBV5-1, the J call TRBJ1-2; 8 bases line up with TRBD1. Germline V gives CDR1 SGHRS, CDR2 YFSETQ. V dropped 1 base and J dropped 1; count of bases not matched to a gene: 3. The CDR3 has 15 residues. CDR3: CASSLLGQGNYGYTF. The DNA of the CDR3 is TGCGCCAGCAGCTTGTTAGGACAGGGTAACTATGGCTACACCTTC.